The rows below give T cell receptor beta chains drawn from one sample of a study of control samples from healthy donors and cancer patients. The assay was immunoSEQ multiplex PCR, and TCRdb's table has in-frame clones only and misses some. Altogether some 90,000 clones are present, around 90% being singletons, with the ten largest covering roughly 7.2%. The source material was blood. The receptors shown here come from a woman aged 55-70 years in good health. The CDR3 runs from the conserved cysteine through the conserved F or W. The order of the fields is D gene, V gene, CDR3 length, J gene, CDR3 protein, CDR3 DNA. D genes are given only for firm matches.

.,TRBV18,14,TRBJ2-3,CASSPLDSTDTQYF,TGTGCCAGCTCACCACTAGATAGCACAGATACGCAGTATTTT
TRBD2,TRBV5-1,16,TRBJ2-3,CASSLAGGGPTDTQYF,TGCGCCAGCAGCTTGGCCGGCGGGGGGCCCACAGATACGCAGTATTTT
.,TRBV3-1/TRBV3-2,14,TRBJ1-2,CASSQKPAAYGYTF,TGTGCCAGCAGCCAAAAACCGGCTGCCTATGGCTACACCTTC
TRBD1,TRBV28,17,TRBJ1-2,CASSLLEGARVDYGYTF,TGTGCCAGCAGTTTATTGGAGGGGGCGCGGGTCGACTATGGCTACACCTTC
TRBD1,TRBV5-1,16,TRBJ2-1,CASSVFTGGLYNEQFF,TGCGCCAGCAGCGTGTTCACAGGGGGGTTATACAATGAGCAGTTCTTC
.,TRBV7-2,17,TRBJ2-1,CASSPYYRGPSYNEQFF,TGTGCCAGCAGCCCGTATTACCGGGGGCCTTCCTACAATGAGCAGTTCTTC
TRBD1,TRBV5-5,14,TRBJ1-1,CASSVGQGDTEAFF,TGTGCCAGCAGCGTAGGACAGGGCGACACTGAAGCTTTCTTT
.,TRBV6-6,12,TRBJ1-2,CASAGGDYGYTF,TGTGCCAGCGCCGGGGGGGACTATGGCTACACCTTC
.,TRBV7-9,17,TRBJ1-5,CASSAPGLSGGNQPQHF,TGTGCCAGCAGCGCCCCGGGACTCTCTGGGGGCAATCAGCCCCAGCATTTT
.,TRBV18,16,TRBJ1-3,CASSPAGGTSGNTIYF,TGTGCCAGCTCACCCGCCGGGGGCACCTCTGGAAACACCATATATTTT
.,TRBV5-5,16,TRBJ2-1,CASSFTASTGSNEQFF,TGTGCCAGCAGCTTCACAGCGTCGACCGGCTCCAATGAGCAGTTCTTC
.,TRBV2,14,TRBJ2-5,CASRTHQTGETQYF,TGTGCCAGCAGGACCCACCAAACGGGGGAGACCCAGTACTTC
.,TRBV25-1,14,TRBJ2-2,CASSDVTEAGELFF,TGTGCCAGCAGTGACGTCACAGAGGCCGGGGAGCTGTTTTTT
.,TRBV11-2,14,TRBJ2-5,CASSLGLYEETQYF,TGTGCCAGCAGCTTAGGACTTTACGAAGAGACCCAGTACTTC
TRBD1,TRBV9,15,TRBJ2-1,CASSAGTGPYNEQFF,TGTGCCAGCAGCGCCGGGACAGGGCCTTACAATGAGCAGTTCTTC
TRBD2,TRBV4-1,17,TRBJ2-1,CASSQERSSGGAPEQFF,TGCGCCAGCAGCCAAGAGCGGTCGAGCGGGGGGGCGCCTGAGCAGTTCTTC